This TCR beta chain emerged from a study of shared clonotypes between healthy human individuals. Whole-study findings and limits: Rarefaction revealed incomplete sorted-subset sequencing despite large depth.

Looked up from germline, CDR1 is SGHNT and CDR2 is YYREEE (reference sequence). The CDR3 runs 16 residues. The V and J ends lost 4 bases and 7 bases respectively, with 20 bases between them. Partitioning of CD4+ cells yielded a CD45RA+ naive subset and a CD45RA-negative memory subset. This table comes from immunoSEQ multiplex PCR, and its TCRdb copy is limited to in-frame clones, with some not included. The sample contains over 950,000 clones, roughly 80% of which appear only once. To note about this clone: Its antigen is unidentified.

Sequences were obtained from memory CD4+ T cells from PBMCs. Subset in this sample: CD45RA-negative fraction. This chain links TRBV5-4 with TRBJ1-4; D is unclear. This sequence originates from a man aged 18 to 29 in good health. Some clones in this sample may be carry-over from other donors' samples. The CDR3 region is CASSLGGIGLVEKLFF. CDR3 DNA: TGTGCCAGCAGCCTCGGAGGGATAGGGCTAGTTGAAAAACTGTTTTTT. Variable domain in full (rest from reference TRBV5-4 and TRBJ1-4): ETGVTQSPTHLIKTRGQQVTLRCSSQSGHNTVSWYQQALGQGPQFIFQYYREEENGRGNFPPRFSGLQFPNYSSELNVNALELDDSALYLCASSLGGIGLVEKLFFGSGTQLSVL.